The 11 T cell receptor beta chains listed next were all sequenced from one sample in a study of TIL therapy for anti-PD-1-resistant metastatic lung cancer. The libraries were made with immunoSEQ v3. This table comes from immunoSEQ multiplex PCR, and its TCRdb copy is limited to in-frame clones, with some not included. This table has some 90,000 clones, roughly 65% appearing once. Time point given: pre-treatment sample, taken before nivolumab and TIL therapy. The tumor samples were excised metastases, mostly pleural nodules or supraclavicular lymph nodes. The specimen was tumor tissue, collected at baseline. The receptors were sampled from a person aged 25 to 85 with non-small cell lung cancer.

The chain is built from TRBV6-2 or TRBV6-3 and TRBJ2-1, with D perhaps matching TRBD1 (8 bases). This CDR3 comprises 15 residues. V dropped 2 bases and J dropped 16 bases, with 24 bases sitting between them. Germline CDR1 reads MNHEY; CDR2 reads SVGEGT. The CDR3 bases are TGTGCCAGCAGTTACCCTCGACTGGGGGGGGGACAGGATTTCTTC. This translates into CASSYPRLGGGQDFF.

The V gene is TRBV7-2, the J gene TRBJ2-3; D gene uncertain. CDR3 length: 12 residues. Germline V gene lookup returns CDR1 SGHTA and CDR2 FQGNSA. Trimming removed 4 bases from V and 6 bases from J, with 8 bases in between. The CDR3 here is CASSSLVDTQYF. CDR3 DNA: TGTGCCAGCAGCTCACTCGTGGATACGCAGTATTTT.

The chain joins TRBV7-9 to TRBJ1-2; D gene unclear. CDR1 and CDR2 (germline): SEHNR, FQNEAQ (reference sequence). V was shortened by 11 bases and J by 1 base, with 11 bases between the two germline ends. CDR3 length equals 12 residues. CDR3 loop: CAEEGVNYGYTF. CDR3 DNA: TGTGCCGAGGAGGGAGTTAACTATGGCTACACCTTC.

This chain's CDR3 is CASQRASDRGHGNEQFF. CDR3 in DNA: TGTGCCAGCCAAAGGGCATCAGACAGGGGGCATGGCAATGAGCAGTTCTTC. This sequence joins TRBV7-9 and TRBJ2-1, with 10 positions matching TRBD1. In germline, CDR1 is SEHNR, CDR2 FQNEAQ (reference sequence). The CDR3 runs to 17 residues. The junction had 16 bases not matched to a gene; V was cut back by 8 bases and J by 6 bases.

The chain joins TRBV28 to TRBJ2-7; a possible D gene is TRBD2 (6 bases). Germline CDR1 MDHEN, CDR2 SYDVKM. Trimming took off 6 bases at V and 10 bases at J, with 19 bases between the two ends. This CDR3 region has 13 residues. The CDR3 here is CASRLGWSGEQYF. CDR3 DNA: TGTGCCAGCAGGCTAGGGTGGTCGGGGGAACAGTACTTC.

This clone was recorded a few times. This chain uses TRBV7-9 with TRBJ1-4, with D hard to call. Germline V gene lookup returns CDR1 SEHNR and CDR2 FQNEAQ (reference sequence). V was shortened by 7 bases and J by 7 bases, with 13 bases between the two germline ends. The CDR3 is 13 residues long. CDR3 loop: CASNFLGSEKLFF. The CDR3 DNA reads TGTGCCAGCAACTTCCTGGGGAGTGAAAAACTGTTTTTT.

V and J are TRBV6-5 and TRBJ1-3; TRBD1 is a possible D gene (5 bases). The CDR3 runs 15 residues. Germline lookup yields CDR1 MNHEY and CDR2 SVGAGI. Trimming stripped 0 bases from V and 4 bases from J, with 10 bases between. CDR3 in DNA: TGTGCCAGCAGTTACTCCCAGGGAGCCGGAAACACCATATATTTT. It specifies CASSYSQGAGNTIYF.

The chain employs TRBV5-5 and TRBJ2-7; D call uncertain. Germline loops: CDR1 SGHKS, CDR2 YYEKEE (reference sequence). The V end lost 1 base, the J end lost 2 bases, and 10 bases lay between the germline ends. This CDR3 contains 14 residues. In nucleotides, the CDR3 is TGTGCCAGCAGCTTGACCGCAAATGCCTACGAGCAGTACTTC. Its translation is CASSLTANAYEQYF.

The chain joins TRBV18 to TRBJ1-1; the match to TRBD1 covers 7 bases. Germline lookup yields CDR1 KGHSH and CDR2 LQKENI. V was pared by 4 bases and J by 5 bases, with 16 bases of the junction left unmatched. This CDR3 spans 17 amino acids. CDR3 in DNA: TGTGCCAGCTCACGGATCCGGGACAGCCGGGGGGGGACTGAAGCTTTCTTT. Protein: CASSRIRDSRGGTEAFF.

V usage is TRBV6-5 and J usage is TRBJ2-1; 7 nucleotides align to TRBD2. Germline CDR1 MNHEY, CDR2 SVGAGI. The J segment lost 0 bases and the V segment lost 0 bases, leaving 2 bases of the junction unmatched. There are 16 residues in the CDR3. This CDR3 is CASSYSGGSSYNEQFF. CDR3 DNA: TGTGCCAGCAGTTACTCGGGGGGGAGCTCCTACAATGAGCAGTTCTTC.

This chain uses TRBV19 with TRBJ2-7; 7 positions agree with TRBD1. The V and J ends lost 4 bases and 6 bases, in that order; junction bases with no gene match: 9. From germline, CDR1 is LNHDA and CDR2 SQIVND (reference sequence). CDR3 length: 14 residues. In nucleotides, the CDR3 is TGTGCCAGTAGTACCGGGACAGTTTCCGTCGAGCAGTACTTC. This translates into CASSTGTVSVEQYF.